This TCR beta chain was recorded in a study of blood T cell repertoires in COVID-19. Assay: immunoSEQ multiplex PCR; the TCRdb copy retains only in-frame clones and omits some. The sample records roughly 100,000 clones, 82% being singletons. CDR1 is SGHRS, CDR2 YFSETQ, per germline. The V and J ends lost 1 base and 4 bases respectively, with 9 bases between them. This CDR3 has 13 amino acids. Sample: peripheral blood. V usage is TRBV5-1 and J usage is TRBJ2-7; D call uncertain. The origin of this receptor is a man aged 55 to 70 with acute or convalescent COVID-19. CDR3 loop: CASSLSVAYEQYF. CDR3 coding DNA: TGCGCCAGCAGCTTGAGCGTAGCTTACGAGCAGTACTTC.